The sequence of this T cell receptor beta chain was determined in a study of shared clonotypes between healthy human individuals. This table comes from immunoSEQ multiplex PCR, and its TCRdb copy is limited to in-frame clones, with some not included. The data hold 900,000 to 1,200,000 clones, with about 84% observed a single time. The CDR3 is 16 amino acids. The trim removed 6 bases at V and 6 bases at J, leaving 13 bases unmatched. Germline V CDR1 and CDR2: LNHDA, SQIVND (reference sequence). The origin of this receptor is a man aged 18 to 29 in good health. Some clones in this sample may be carry-over from other donors' samples. The sequenced sample was memory CD4+ T cells from PBMCs. The subset was: CD45RA-negative fraction. The rearrangement uses TRBV19 and TRBJ1-5; 8 bases fit TRBD1. The CDR3 nucleotides are TGTGCCAGTAGCGGGCCGCAGGGGGCGAGCTCTCAGCCCCAGCATTTT. This sequence encodes CASSGPQGASSQPQHF.